These T cell receptor beta chains were read from a single sample in a study of monozygotic twins with inflammatory bowel disease. No DNA is given; TCRdb re-called the 5' RACE reads and lists each CDR3 protein once. The specimen's table records around 200,000 distinct CDR3 sequences. The specimen sequenced was blood. These receptors were obtained from a human donor with ulcerative colitis or Crohn's disease, or a healthy co-twin of an affected twin (not recorded which). Each CDR3 is given with its conserved first and last residue. Each record gives: J gene, V gene, CDR3 protein.

TRBJ1-1	TRBV4-1	CASSQSVQRGTEAFF
TRBJ2-1	TRBV11-2	CASSLDVGALNEQFF
TRBJ1-6	TRBV4-1	CASSQDRGGTGGYNSPLHF
TRBJ1-1	TRBV12-3/TRBV12-4	CASRKTGNTEAFF
TRBJ1-5	TRBV10-3	CAISETPGQGNYSNQPQHF
TRBJ1-1	TRBV7-3	CASSLRGPPNTEAFF
TRBJ2-2	TRBV9	CASSARAYTNTGELFF
TRBJ1-4	TRBV2	CASSDRSNEKLFF
TRBJ2-7	TRBV5-1	CASSTGQGAFSYEQYF
TRBJ2-3	TRBV10-2	CASRAGADTQYF
TRBJ2-5	TRBV6-5	CASSYSGGPGETQYF
TRBJ2-1	TRBV11-2	CASSLAPLLGNEQFF
TRBJ2-3	TRBV5-6	CASSLVDSGYTDTQYF
TRBJ2-3	TRBV20-1	CSARDQRGGADTQYF
TRBJ1-6	TRBV27	CASRWSSYNSPLHF
TRBJ2-7	TRBV5-1	CASSADRAGEQYF
TRBJ2-7	TRBV20-1	CSARWGGPEQYF
TRBJ2-1	TRBV9	CASTPLRTSGSDNEQFF
TRBJ1-1	TRBV7-3	CASSQTPGTGLTEAFF
TRBJ1-1	TRBV5-6	CASSGRTGLGTEAFF
TRBJ2-3	TRBV6-2/TRBV6-3	CASSPRAFRADTQYF
TRBJ1-5	TRBV7-9	CASSSEGGQPQHF
TRBJ1-5	TRBV19	CASSIRQPYQPQHF
TRBJ2-3	TRBV27	CASLPQLAGKPDTQYF
TRBJ2-7	TRBV5-1	CASSLDAGPTYEQYF
TRBJ2-3	TRBV21-1	CASSKEDTQYF
TRBJ2-2	TRBV20-1	CSARDPGRLNTGELFF
TRBJ1-4	TRBV6-1	CASSEMRHGGEKLFF
TRBJ1-5	TRBV6-1	CASSAPVEASNQPQHF
TRBJ2-2	TRBV12-3/TRBV12-4	CASSWPKGGGASGELFF
TRBJ2-7	TRBV5-8	CASSRIRDMAYEQYF
TRBJ1-1	TRBV25-1	CATGEGQDTEAFF
TRBJ2-7	TRBV13	CASSPRTSGFPQQYF
TRBJ2-5	TRBV12-3/TRBV12-4	CASSYKADGTQYF
TRBJ2-7	TRBV5-1	CASSLEYSTYEQYF
TRBJ2-5	TRBV6-1	CASSEVGTGRETQYF
TRBJ2-4	TRBV6-5	CASSYSNQLAKNIQYF
TRBJ1-1	TRBV5-1	CASRARGTEAFF
TRBJ1-6	TRBV20-1	CSARDSSPLHF
TRBJ2-5	TRBV5-1	CASSRWGGETQYF
TRBJ1-2	TRBV12-3/TRBV12-4	CASSPIQTGGGGYTF
TRBJ1-2	TRBV12-3/TRBV12-4	CASSESGQGKSYGYTF
TRBJ2-2	TRBV7-9	CASSSPQTGTGELFF
TRBJ2-5	TRBV6-5	CASSYSADRGLETQYF
TRBJ1-3	TRBV5-6	CASSLSGRNTIYF
TRBJ1-4	TRBV12-3/TRBV12-4	CASSFDGNEKLFF
TRBJ1-5	TRBV12-3/TRBV12-4	CASSPPGDRGLEPQHF
TRBJ2-7	TRBV5-1	CASSLETALPYEQYF
TRBJ1-4	TRBV5-1	CASSLGGSLNEKLFF
TRBJ1-1	TRBV5-1	CASSSPGTDWNTEAFF
TRBJ2-4	TRBV11-2	CASSRSGTEVAKNIQYF
TRBJ1-2	TRBV5-1	CASSSTAGGYGYTF
TRBJ1-3	TRBV6-1	CASRDGGGVHSGNTIYF
TRBJ2-7	TRBV25-1	CASRSSLASNEQYF